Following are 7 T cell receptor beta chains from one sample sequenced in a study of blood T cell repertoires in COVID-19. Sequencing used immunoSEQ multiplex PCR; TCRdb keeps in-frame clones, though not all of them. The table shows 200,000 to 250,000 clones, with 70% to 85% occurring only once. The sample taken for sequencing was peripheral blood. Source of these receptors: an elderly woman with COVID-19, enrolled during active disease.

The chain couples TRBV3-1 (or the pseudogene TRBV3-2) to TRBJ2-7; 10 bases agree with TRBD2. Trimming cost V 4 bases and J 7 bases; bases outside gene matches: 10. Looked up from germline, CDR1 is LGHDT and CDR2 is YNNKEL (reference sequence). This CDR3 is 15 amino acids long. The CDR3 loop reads CASSPHGAGGVEQYF. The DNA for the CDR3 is TGTGCCAGCAGCCCCCACGGAGCGGGGGGGGTTGAGCAGTACTTC.

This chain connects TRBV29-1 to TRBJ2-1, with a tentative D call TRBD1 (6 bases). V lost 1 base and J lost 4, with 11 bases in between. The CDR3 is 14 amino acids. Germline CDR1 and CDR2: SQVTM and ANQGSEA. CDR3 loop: CSVEGGPGYNEQFF. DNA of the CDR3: TGCAGCGTTGAAGGGGGGCCAGGATACAATGAGCAGTTCTTC.

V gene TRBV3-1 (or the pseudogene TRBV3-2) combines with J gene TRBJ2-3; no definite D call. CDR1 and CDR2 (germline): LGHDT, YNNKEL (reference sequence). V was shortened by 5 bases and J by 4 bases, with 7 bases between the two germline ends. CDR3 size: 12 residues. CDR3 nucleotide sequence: TGTGCCAGCAGCGTTGCGCCAGATACGCAGTATTTT. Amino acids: CASSVAPDTQYF.

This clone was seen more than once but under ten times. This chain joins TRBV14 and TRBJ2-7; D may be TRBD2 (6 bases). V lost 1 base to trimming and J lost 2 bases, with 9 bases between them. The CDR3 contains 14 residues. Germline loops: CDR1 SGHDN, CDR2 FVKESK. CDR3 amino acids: CASSQGGAAYEQYF. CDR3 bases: TGTGCCAGCAGCCAAGGCGGGGCCGCCTACGAGCAGTACTTC.

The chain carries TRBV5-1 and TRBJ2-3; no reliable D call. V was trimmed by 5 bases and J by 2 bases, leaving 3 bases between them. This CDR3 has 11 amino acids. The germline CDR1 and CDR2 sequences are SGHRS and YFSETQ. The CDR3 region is CASRATDTQYF. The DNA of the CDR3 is TGCGCCAGCAGGGCCACAGATACGCAGTATTTT.

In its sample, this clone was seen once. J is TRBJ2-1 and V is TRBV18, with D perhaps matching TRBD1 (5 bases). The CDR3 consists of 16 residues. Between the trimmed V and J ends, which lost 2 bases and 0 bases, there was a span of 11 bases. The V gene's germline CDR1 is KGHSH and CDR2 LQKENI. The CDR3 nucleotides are TGTGCCAGCTCACCAGACGTGGGGCCCTCCTACAATGAGCAGTTCTTC. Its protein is CASSPDVGPSYNEQFF.

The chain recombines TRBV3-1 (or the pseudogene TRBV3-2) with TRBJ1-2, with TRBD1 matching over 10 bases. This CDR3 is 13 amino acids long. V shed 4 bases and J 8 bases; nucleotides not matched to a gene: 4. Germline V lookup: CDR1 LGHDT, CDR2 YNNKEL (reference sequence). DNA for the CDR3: TGTGCCAGCAGCCGACAGGGGGCGGAAGGCTACACCTTC. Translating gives CASSRQGAEGYTF.